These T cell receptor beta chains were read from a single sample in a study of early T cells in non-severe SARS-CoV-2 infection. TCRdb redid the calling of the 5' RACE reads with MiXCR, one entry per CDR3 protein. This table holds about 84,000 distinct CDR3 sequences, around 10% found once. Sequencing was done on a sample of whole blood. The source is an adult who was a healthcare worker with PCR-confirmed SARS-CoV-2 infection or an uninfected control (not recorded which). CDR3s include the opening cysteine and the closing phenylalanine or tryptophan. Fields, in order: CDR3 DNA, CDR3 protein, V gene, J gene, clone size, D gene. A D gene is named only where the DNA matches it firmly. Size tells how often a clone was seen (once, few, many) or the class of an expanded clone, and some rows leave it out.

DNA: TGTGCCAGCAGCAGTCCCCAAGGCATTCAGTACTTC; CDR3: CASSSPQGIQYF; V: TRBV6-2/TRBV6-3; J: TRBJ2-4; size: many; D: NA
DNA: TGTGCCAGCAGTCTGCTTGGTGCTGGGGCCAACGTCCTGACTTTC; CDR3: CASSLLGAGANVLTF; V: TRBV5-6; J: TRBJ2-6; size: many; D: NA
DNA: TGTGCCAGCAGCCAAAGGGTGTTAAAGAACACCGGGGAGCTGTTTTTT; CDR3: CASSQRVLKNTGELFF; V: TRBV3-1; J: TRBJ2-2; size: many; D: NA
DNA: TGTGCCAGTAGATCTCCGGGACAGGGAAACACCGGGGAGCTGTTTTTT; CDR3: CASRSPGQGNTGELFF; V: TRBV19; J: TRBJ2-2; size: NA; D: TRBD1
DNA: TGTGCCAGCAGTGTCTACACGACCACTGAAGCTTTCTTT; CDR3: CASSVYTTTEAFF; V: TRBV28; J: TRBJ1-1; size: few; D: NA
DNA: TGTGCCACCAGGGGGACTGCGGGTCACTATGGCTACACCTTC; CDR3: CATRGTAGHYGYTF; V: TRBV19; J: TRBJ1-2; size: few; D: TRBD1
DNA: TGTGCCAGCAGTAACGCACTAGCAGTGACCTACAATGAGCAGTTCTTC; CDR3: CASSNALAVTYNEQFF; V: TRBV9; J: TRBJ2-1; size: few; D: NA
DNA: TGTGCCAGTTCTCTGGGCGCGGGGTCTGGAAACACCATATATTTT; CDR3: CASSLGAGSGNTIYF; V: TRBV6-5; J: TRBJ1-3; size: many; D: NA
DNA: TGTGCCAGCAGCTTGATGGCGGCGGCCTACGAGCAGTACTTC; CDR3: CASSLMAAAYEQYF; V: TRBV5-5; J: TRBJ2-7; size: NA; D: NA
DNA: TGTGCCTGGTCTGGGGGAGGCGATCAGCCCCAGCATTTT; CDR3: CAWSGGGDQPQHF; V: TRBV30; J: TRBJ1-5; size: few; D: NA
DNA: TGTGCCAGCAGGTCAATAGGCCGTGAGCAGTTCTTC; CDR3: CASRSIGREQFF; V: TRBV11-1; J: TRBJ2-1; size: few; D: NA
DNA: TGTGCCAGCAGCTTAAGAACGGCCACTGAAGCTTTCTTT; CDR3: CASSLRTATEAFF; V: TRBV11-2; J: TRBJ1-1; size: few; D: NA
DNA: TGTGCCAGCAGCCAAGAGGCACTAGCGGGAAATACAGATACGCAGTATTTT; CDR3: CASSQEALAGNTDTQYF; V: TRBV4-2; J: TRBJ2-3; size: few; D: TRBD2
DNA: TGTGCCAGCTCAGTGACGGAAGAAGAGACCCAGTACTTC; CDR3: CASSVTEEETQYF; V: TRBV18; J: TRBJ2-5; size: NA; D: NA
DNA: TGTGCCAGCAGCTCTGACAACAACTATGGCTACACCTTC; CDR3: CASSSDNNYGYTF; V: TRBV11-3; J: TRBJ1-2; size: NA; D: NA
DNA: TGTGCCAGCAGTCCGATATGGGTCGGGGAGCTGTTTTTT; CDR3: CASSPIWVGELFF; V: TRBV28; J: TRBJ2-2; size: NA; D: NA
DNA: TGCAGTGCTAGAGTCGGACAGAGAAGCTCCTATAATTCACCCCTCCACTTT; CDR3: CSARVGQRSSYNSPLHF; V: TRBV20-1; J: TRBJ1-6; size: NA; D: NA
DNA: TGCAGTGCGACCAATTCCGGACTAGCGGGAAGGCTAACAGATACGCAGTATTTT; CDR3: CSATNSGLAGRLTDTQYF; V: TRBV20-1; J: TRBJ2-3; size: few; D: TRBD2
DNA: TGTGCCAGCAGCTCAATCCGGGACAGCACCTACGAGCAGTACTTC; CDR3: CASSSIRDSTYEQYF; V: TRBV11-2; J: TRBJ2-7; size: many; D: TRBD1
DNA: TGCGCCAGCAGGGTTGACGGCTACACTGAAGCTTTCTTT; CDR3: CASRVDGYTEAFF; V: TRBV5-1; J: TRBJ1-1; size: NA; D: NA
DNA: TGTGCCAGCAGCTTGACAGGGCTACTAAATGAGCAGTTCTTC; CDR3: CASSLTGLLNEQFF; V: TRBV5-6; J: TRBJ2-1; size: few; D: NA
DNA: TGTGCCAGCAGCCAAGATTCGACGGGAGGGGAGACCCAGTACTTC; CDR3: CASSQDSTGGETQYF; V: TRBV4-2; J: TRBJ2-5; size: many; D: TRBD2
DNA: TGTGCCAGCTCACCACCTCCGGGACAGGGGAATTCACCCCTCCACTTT; CDR3: CASSPPPGQGNSPLHF; V: TRBV18; J: TRBJ1-6; size: few; D: TRBD1
DNA: TGCAGCGTTGTCAGGAACACTGAAGCTTTCTTT; CDR3: CSVVRNTEAFF; V: TRBV29-1; J: TRBJ1-1; size: many; D: NA
DNA: TGTGCCAGCAGCCAAACACCGCTCTTTAATGAGCAGTTCTTC; CDR3: CASSQTPLFNEQFF; V: TRBV3-1; J: TRBJ2-1; size: many; D: NA
DNA: TGTGCCAGCACCACCGGGGGGAGGACAGATACGCAGTATTTT; CDR3: CASTTGGRTDTQYF; V: TRBV12-3/TRBV12-4; J: TRBJ2-3; size: NA; D: TRBD2
DNA: TGTGCCAGCAGCGTAGAAGCGGGAGGTTACAATGAGCAGTTCTTC; CDR3: CASSVEAGGYNEQFF; V: TRBV9; J: TRBJ2-1; size: many; D: TRBD2
DNA: TGCAGCGTTGTACTAGCGGGGACCCAAGAGACCCAGTACTTC; CDR3: CSVVLAGTQETQYF; V: TRBV29-1; J: TRBJ2-5; size: NA; D: TRBD2
DNA: TGCAGTGCCCAGGGGGGGACGGGGGCTTACACTGAAGCTTTCTTT; CDR3: CSAQGGTGAYTEAFF; V: TRBV20-1; J: TRBJ1-1; size: few; D: TRBD1
DNA: TGCAGCGTTGAAGAGGGGGGCTTTACAGATACGCAGTATTTT; CDR3: CSVEEGGFTDTQYF; V: TRBV29-1; J: TRBJ2-3; size: many; D: NA
DNA: TGTGCCAGCAGCTCCAACAGGGGAGGCTACACCTTC; CDR3: CASSSNRGGYTF; V: TRBV7-2; J: TRBJ1-2; size: NA; D: TRBD1
DNA: TGCAGTGCGATGAAGACAGGGGAGGCGGGGGAGCTGTTTTTT; CDR3: CSAMKTGEAGELFF; V: TRBV20-1; J: TRBJ2-2; size: few; D: TRBD1
DNA: TGCGCCAGCAGACGGACAGAGGGTTCCTACGAGCAGTACTTC; CDR3: CASRRTEGSYEQYF; V: TRBV4-1; J: TRBJ2-7; size: many; D: NA
DNA: TGTGCCAGCAGCCCCCGTATTTCGGGGGAAGGGACCCAGTACTTC; CDR3: CASSPRISGEGTQYF; V: TRBV11-2; J: TRBJ2-5; size: once; D: NA
DNA: TGTGCCAGCAAGGCCCAGGCAGGGAGCACTGAAGCTTTCTTT; CDR3: CASKAQAGSTEAFF; V: TRBV2; J: TRBJ1-1; size: many; D: NA
DNA: TGTGCCAGCAGCCAAGCAGCCGCCTACGAGCAGTACTTC; CDR3: CASSQAAAYEQYF; V: TRBV3-1; J: TRBJ2-7; size: many; D: NA
DNA: TGTGCCAGCAGTTTCCTGAGCGGGACAGGGTCCCCTGCGCAGTATTTT; CDR3: CASSFLSGTGSPAQYF; V: TRBV28; J: TRBJ2-3; size: few; D: TRBD1
DNA: TGTGCCAGCAGCTGGGGGTCGAGCACTGAAGCTTTCTTT; CDR3: CASSWGSSTEAFF; V: TRBV5-4; J: TRBJ1-1; size: NA; D: NA
DNA: TGCAGCGTTGAAGTGGTTGGGGAGCAGTACTTC; CDR3: CSVEVVGEQYF; V: TRBV29-1; J: TRBJ2-7; size: NA; D: NA
DNA: TGTGCCAGTTCTAACGGCTATTCCAACACTGAAGCTTTCTTT; CDR3: CASSNGYSNTEAFF; V: TRBV19; J: TRBJ1-1; size: NA; D: NA
DNA: TGCAGTGCTAGAGTAGGCGGAACGAACACCGGGGAGCTGTTTTTT; CDR3: CSARVGGTNTGELFF; V: TRBV20-1; J: TRBJ2-2; size: many; D: NA
DNA: TGCGCCAGCAGCACCCACAGCAGCCTCTACAATGAGCAGTTCTTC; CDR3: CASSTHSSLYNEQFF; V: TRBV5-1; J: TRBJ2-1; size: many; D: NA
DNA: TGTGCCAGCTCACCGGACCCCGGGACATTTTCAGCTTTCTTT; CDR3: CASSPDPGTFSAFF; V: TRBV18; J: TRBJ1-1; size: many; D: NA
DNA: TGTGCCAGCAGTTCCACCGACAGCCGGGATGAGCAGTTCTTC; CDR3: CASSSTDSRDEQFF; V: TRBV6-2/TRBV6-3; J: TRBJ2-1; size: NA; D: NA
DNA: TGTGCCAGTAGCGCGGGGATGAGCTCCTACGAGCAGTACTTC; CDR3: CASSAGMSSYEQYF; V: TRBV19; J: TRBJ2-7; size: few; D: NA
DNA: TGTGCCAGCAGCTTATTCTCGAGTAGCGGGATTTTTTATGAGCAGTTCTTC; CDR3: CASSLFSSSGIFYEQFF; V: TRBV11-2; J: TRBJ2-1; size: many; D: TRBD2
DNA: TGTGCCAGCAGTTCTCTTCGGGTTAGCGTAGATGAGCAGTTCTTC; CDR3: CASSSLRVSVDEQFF; V: TRBV12-3/TRBV12-4; J: TRBJ2-1; size: few; D: NA
DNA: TGTGCCACCAGTGACCCTAGCGGGGGGGCCTTCAATGAGCAGTTCTTC; CDR3: CATSDPSGGAFNEQFF; V: TRBV24-1; J: TRBJ2-1; size: many; D: TRBD2
DNA: TGTGCCAGCAGCTCCTCCAGGGCCGCCTACGAGCAGTACTTC; CDR3: CASSSSRAAYEQYF; V: TRBV9; J: TRBJ2-7; size: few; D: NA
DNA: TGTGCCAGCAGCTCAGTCCGGGGGGCCTGGGAGACCCAGTACTTC; CDR3: CASSSVRGAWETQYF; V: TRBV11-2; J: TRBJ2-5; size: many; D: NA
DNA: TGTGCCAGCAGCGTAGCCATGGGCATCTCCTACGAGCAGTACTTC; CDR3: CASSVAMGISYEQYF; V: TRBV9; J: TRBJ2-7; size: few; D: NA
DNA: TGTGCCAGTCTCCGGGACAGGGGGATGGGCCCAGATACGCAGTATTTT; CDR3: CASLRDRGMGPDTQYF; V: TRBV2; J: TRBJ2-3; size: NA; D: TRBD1
DNA: TGTGCCAGCAGCACGAATAACCCCTCCGGGACAGGGCGCCTCTACGAGCAGTACTTC; CDR3: CASSTNNPSGTGRLYEQYF; V: TRBV7-9; J: TRBJ2-7; size: few; D: TRBD1
DNA: TGTGCCAGCAGCCGATCGGGTACAGGACGCCACAATGAGCAGTTCTTC; CDR3: CASSRSGTGRHNEQFF; V: TRBV3-1; J: TRBJ2-1; size: few; D: NA
DNA: TGTGCCAGCAGATCACGACAGGGTCATAATTCACCCCTCCACTTT; CDR3: CASRSRQGHNSPLHF; V: TRBV28; J: TRBJ1-6; size: many; D: TRBD1
DNA: TGTGCCAGCAGCCAAGTGGGGTCCTCTGGAAACACCATATATTTT; CDR3: CASSQVGSSGNTIYF; V: TRBV14; J: TRBJ1-3; size: few; D: NA
DNA: TGCAGTGCTAGCGGGGGGCGCGTAGATACGCAGTATTTT; CDR3: CSASGGRVDTQYF; V: TRBV20-1; J: TRBJ2-3; size: NA; D: NA
DNA: TGTGCCAGCAGCTTGGCCTCGAGCGATGAGCAGTTCTTC; CDR3: CASSLASSDEQFF; V: TRBV5-5; J: TRBJ2-1; size: NA; D: NA
DNA: TGTGCCAGCACCGGGGGACTAGCCCCAGGCGAGCAGTTCTTC; CDR3: CASTGGLAPGEQFF; V: TRBV12-3/TRBV12-4; J: TRBJ2-1; size: NA; D: TRBD2